The entry below describes one T cell receptor (beta chain). The data belong to a study of Tregs in tolerant kidney transplant recipients. TCRdb's table, derived via immunoSEQ multiplex PCR, lists solely in-frame clones and lacks some. The sample contains about 120,000 clones, roughly 92% of which appear only once. Germline V lookup: CDR1 SGHTA, CDR2 FQGTGA. This CDR3 is built from 16 residues. V lost 1 base, J lost 4 bases, and 2 bases stayed unmatched. The V gene is TRBV7-3, the J gene TRBJ2-1; 12 positions agree with TRBD2. The sample taken for sequencing was CD4+ T cells from blood. The receptor was derived from a human donor in good health. The CDR3 nucleotides read TGTGCCAGCAGCTTAAGTGGGACTAGCGGGTACAATGAGCAGTTCTTC. Translating gives CASSLSGTSGYNEQFF.